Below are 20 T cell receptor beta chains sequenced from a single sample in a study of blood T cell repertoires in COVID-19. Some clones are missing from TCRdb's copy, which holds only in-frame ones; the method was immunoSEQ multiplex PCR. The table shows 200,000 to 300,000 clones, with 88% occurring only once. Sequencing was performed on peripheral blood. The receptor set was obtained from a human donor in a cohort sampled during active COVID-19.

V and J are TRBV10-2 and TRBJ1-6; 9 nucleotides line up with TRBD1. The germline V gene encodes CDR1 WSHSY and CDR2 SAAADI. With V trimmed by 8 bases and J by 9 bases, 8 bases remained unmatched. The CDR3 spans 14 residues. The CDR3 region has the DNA TGCGCCAGCGGAAAACAGGGGGCGGGTTCACCCCTCCACTTT. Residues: CASGKQGAGSPLHF.

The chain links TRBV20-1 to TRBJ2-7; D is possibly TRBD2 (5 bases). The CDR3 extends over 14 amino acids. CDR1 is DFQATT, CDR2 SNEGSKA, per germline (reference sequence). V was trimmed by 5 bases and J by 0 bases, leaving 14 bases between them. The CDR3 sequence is CSARAGRVSYEQYF. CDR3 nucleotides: TGCAGTGCTCGTGCGGGTCGTGTCTCCTACGAGCAGTACTTC.

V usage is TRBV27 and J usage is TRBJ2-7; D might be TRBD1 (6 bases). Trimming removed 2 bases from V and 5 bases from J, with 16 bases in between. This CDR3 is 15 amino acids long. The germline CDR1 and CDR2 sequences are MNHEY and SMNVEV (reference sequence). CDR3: CASSLPGRGADEQYF. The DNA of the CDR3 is TGTGCCAGCAGTTTACCGGGCAGGGGTGCAGACGAGCAGTACTTC.

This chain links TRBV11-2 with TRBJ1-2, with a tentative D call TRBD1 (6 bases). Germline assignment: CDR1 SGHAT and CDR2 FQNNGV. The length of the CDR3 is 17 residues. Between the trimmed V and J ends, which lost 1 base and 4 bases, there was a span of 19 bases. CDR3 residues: CASSLGDSHRALYGYTF. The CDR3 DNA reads TGTGCCAGCAGCTTAGGAGACAGTCACAGGGCCCTCTATGGCTACACCTTC.

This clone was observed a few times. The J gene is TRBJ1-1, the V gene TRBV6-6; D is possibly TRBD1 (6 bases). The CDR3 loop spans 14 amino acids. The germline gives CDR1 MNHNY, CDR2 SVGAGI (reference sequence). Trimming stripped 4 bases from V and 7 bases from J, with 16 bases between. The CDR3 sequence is CASSWPGAVGEAFF. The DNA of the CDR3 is TGTGCCAGCAGTTGGCCAGGGGCCGTCGGTGAAGCTTTCTTT.

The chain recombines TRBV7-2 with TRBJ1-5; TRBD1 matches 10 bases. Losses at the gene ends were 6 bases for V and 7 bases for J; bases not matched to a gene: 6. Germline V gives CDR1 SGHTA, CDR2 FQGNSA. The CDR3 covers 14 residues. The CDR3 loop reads CASSWDRGGQPQHF. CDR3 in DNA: TGTGCCAGCAGTTGGGACAGGGGAGGACAGCCCCAGCATTTT.

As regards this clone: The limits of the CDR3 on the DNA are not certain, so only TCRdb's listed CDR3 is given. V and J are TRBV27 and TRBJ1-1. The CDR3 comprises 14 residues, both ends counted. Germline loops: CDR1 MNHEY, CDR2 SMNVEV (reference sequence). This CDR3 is CASSSSGVGGGTFF.

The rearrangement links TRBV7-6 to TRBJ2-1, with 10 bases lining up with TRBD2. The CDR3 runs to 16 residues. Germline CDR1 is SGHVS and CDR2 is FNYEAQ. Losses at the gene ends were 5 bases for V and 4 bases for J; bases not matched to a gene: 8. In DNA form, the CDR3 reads TGTGCCAGCAGCCCACTTAGCGGGGGGCCTTACAATGAGCAGTTCTTC. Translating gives CASSPLSGGPYNEQFF.

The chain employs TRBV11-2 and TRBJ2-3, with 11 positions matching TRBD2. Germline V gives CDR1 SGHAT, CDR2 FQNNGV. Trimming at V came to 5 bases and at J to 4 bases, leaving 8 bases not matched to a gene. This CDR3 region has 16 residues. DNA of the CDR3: TGTGCCAGCAGCCCGATAGCGGGAGGGTCCGCAGATACGCAGTATTTT. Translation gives CASSPIAGGSADTQYF. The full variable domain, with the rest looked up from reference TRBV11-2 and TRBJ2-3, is EAGVAQSPRYKIIEKRQSVAFWCNPISGHATLYWYQQILGQGPKLLIQFQNNGVVDDSQLPKDRFSAERLKGVDSTLKIQPAKLEDSAVYLCASSPIAGGSADTQYFGPGTRLTVL.

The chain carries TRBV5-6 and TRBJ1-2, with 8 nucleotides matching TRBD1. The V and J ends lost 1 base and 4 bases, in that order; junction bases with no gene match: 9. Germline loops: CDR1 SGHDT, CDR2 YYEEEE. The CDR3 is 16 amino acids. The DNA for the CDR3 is TGTGCCAGCAGCTTGCAGGGGGCTGCTTCGGGCTATGGCTACACCTTC. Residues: CASSLQGAASGYGYTF.

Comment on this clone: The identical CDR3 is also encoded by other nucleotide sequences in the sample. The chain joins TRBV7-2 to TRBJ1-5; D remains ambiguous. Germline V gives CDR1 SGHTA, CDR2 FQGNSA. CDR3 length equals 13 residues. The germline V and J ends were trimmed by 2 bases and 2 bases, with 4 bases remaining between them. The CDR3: CASSLSGNQPQHF. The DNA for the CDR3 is TGTGCCAGCAGCTTATCCGGCAATCAGCCCCAGCATTTT. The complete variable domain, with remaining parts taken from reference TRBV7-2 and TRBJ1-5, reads GAGVSQSPSNKVTEKGKDVELRCDPISGHTALYWYRQSLGQGLEFLIYFQGNSAPDKSGLPSDRFSAERTGGSVSTLTIQRTQQEDSAVYLCASSLSGNQPQHFGDGTRLSIL.

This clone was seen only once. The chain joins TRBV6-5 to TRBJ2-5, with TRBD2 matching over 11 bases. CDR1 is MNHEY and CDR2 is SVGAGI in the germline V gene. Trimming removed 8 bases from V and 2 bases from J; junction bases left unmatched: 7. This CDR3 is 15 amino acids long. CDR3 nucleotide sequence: TGTGCCAGCGGTAATAGCGGGGGGGGGCAAGAGACCCAGTACTTC. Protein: CASGNSGGGQETQYF.

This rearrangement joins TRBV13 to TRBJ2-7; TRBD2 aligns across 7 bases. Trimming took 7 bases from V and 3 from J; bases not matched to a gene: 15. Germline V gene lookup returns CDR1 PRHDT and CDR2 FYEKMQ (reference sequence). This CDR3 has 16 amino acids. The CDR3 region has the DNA TGTGCCAGCATCCAAATGTTAGCGGGCGGGCGCTACGAGCAGTACTTC. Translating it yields CASIQMLAGGRYEQYF.

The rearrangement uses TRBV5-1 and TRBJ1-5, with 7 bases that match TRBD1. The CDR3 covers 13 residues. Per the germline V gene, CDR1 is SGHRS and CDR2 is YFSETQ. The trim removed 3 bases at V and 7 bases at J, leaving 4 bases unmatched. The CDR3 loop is CASSWGTAQPQHF. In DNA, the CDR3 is TGCGCCAGCAGCTGGGGGACAGCCCAGCCCCAGCATTTT.

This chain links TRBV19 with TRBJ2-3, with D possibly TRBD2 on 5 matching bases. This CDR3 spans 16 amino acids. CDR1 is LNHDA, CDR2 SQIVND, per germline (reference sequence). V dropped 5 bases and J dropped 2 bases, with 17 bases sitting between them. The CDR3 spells CASSQLGLQVTDTQYF. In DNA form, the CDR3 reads TGTGCCAGTAGTCAGCTCGGACTCCAGGTCACAGATACGCAGTATTTT. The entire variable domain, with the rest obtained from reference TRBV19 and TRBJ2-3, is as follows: DGGITQSPKYLFRKEGQNVTLSCEQNLNHDAMYWYRQDPGQGLRLIYYSQIVNDFQKGDIAEGYSVSREKKESFPLTVTSAQKNPTAFYLCASSQLGLQVTDTQYFGPGTRLTVL.

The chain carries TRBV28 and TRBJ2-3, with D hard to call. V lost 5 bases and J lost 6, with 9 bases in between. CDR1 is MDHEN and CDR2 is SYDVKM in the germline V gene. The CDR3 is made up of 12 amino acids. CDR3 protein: CASSGHVDTQYF. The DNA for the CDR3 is TGTGCCAGCAGTGGCCATGTGGATACGCAGTATTTT.

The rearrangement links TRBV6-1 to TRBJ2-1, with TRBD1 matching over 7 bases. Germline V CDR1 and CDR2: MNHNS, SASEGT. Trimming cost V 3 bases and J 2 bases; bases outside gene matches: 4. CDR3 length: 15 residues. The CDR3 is CASSEGQRAYNEQFF. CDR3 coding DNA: TGTGCCAGCAGTGAGGGACAGAGGGCCTACAATGAGCAGTTCTTC.

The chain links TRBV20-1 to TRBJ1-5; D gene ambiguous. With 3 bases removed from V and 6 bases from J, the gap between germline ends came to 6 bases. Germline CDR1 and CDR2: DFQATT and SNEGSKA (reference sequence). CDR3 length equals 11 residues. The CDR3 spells CSAREGQPQHF. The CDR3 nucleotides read TGCAGTGCTAGGGAGGGTCAGCCCCAGCATTTT.

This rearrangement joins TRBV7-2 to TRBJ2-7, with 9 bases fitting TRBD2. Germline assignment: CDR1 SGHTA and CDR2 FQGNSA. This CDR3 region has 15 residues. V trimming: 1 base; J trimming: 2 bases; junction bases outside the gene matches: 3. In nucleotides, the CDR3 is TGTGCCAGCAGCTTAGAAGGCGGGGGGGCCTACGAGCAGTACTTC. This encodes CASSLEGGGAYEQYF.

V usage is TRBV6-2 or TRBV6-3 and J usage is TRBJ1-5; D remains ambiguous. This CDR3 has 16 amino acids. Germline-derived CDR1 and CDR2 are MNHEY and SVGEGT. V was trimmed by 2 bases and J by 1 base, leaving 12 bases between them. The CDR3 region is CASSYPLGGSNQPQHF. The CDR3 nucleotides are TGTGCCAGCAGTTACCCCCTAGGCGGGAGCAATCAGCCCCAGCATTTT.